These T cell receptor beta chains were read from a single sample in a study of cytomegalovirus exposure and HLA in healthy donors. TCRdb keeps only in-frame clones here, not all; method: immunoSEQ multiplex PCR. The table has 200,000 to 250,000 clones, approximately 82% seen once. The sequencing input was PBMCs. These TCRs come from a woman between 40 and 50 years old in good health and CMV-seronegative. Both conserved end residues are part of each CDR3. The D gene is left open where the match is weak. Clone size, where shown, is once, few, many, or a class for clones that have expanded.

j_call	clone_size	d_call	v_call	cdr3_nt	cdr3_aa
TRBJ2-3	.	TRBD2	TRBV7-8	TGTGCCAGCAGCAGGAGGGGCGGGGGGGCTGGAGATACGCAGTATTTT	CASSRRGGGAGDTQYF
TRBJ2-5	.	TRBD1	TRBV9	TGTGCCAGCAGCGTAGATGGGACAGGGGGCGCAGAGACCCAGTACTTC	CASSVDGTGGAETQYF
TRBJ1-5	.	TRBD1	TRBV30	TGTGCCTGGGGGCGGGACAGGGCCCTCAATCAGCCCCAGCATTTT	CAWGRDRALNQPQHF
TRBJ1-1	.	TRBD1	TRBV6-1	TGTGCCAGCCTTAACAGGGGGAGCACTGAAGCTTTCTTT	CASLNRGSTEAFF
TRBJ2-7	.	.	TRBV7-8	TGTGCCAGCAGCCCCATGGGCGGGGTGGAGCAGTACTTC	CASSPMGGVEQYF
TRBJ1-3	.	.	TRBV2	TGTGCCAGCAGGGAGGACTCTGGAAACACCATATATTTT	CASREDSGNTIYF
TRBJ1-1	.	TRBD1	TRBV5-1	TGCGCCACCACAGGGGCGAGGACTGAAGCTTTCTTT	CATTGARTEAFF
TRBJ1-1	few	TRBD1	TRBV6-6	TGTGCCAGCAGTGACAGGGGGAACACTGAAGCTTTCTTT	CASSDRGNTEAFF
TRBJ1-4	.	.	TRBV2	TGTGCCAGCGGGGGGGAAAAACTGTTTTTT	CASGGEKLFF
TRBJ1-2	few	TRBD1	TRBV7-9	TGTGCCAGCAGCCCCTTTGGCTCGGGGACAGGGGCCTACTATGGCTACACCTTC	CASSPFGSGTGAYYGYTF
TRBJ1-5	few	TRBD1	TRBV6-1	TGTGCCAGCAGTGAGGACAGGGCTCAGCCCCAGCATTTT	CASSEDRAQPQHF
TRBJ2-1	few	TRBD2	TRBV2	TGTGCCAGCAGTGGACTAGCGGGGGGTCCAGGTGATGAGCAGTTCTTC	CASSGLAGGPGDEQFF
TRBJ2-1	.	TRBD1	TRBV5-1	TGCGCCAGCAGCCCCAGACAGGGGTTAACGAATGAGCAGTTCTTC	CASSPRQGLTNEQFF
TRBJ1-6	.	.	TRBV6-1	TGTGCCAGCAGGGGTCCAGGGAATTCACCCCTCCACTTT	CASRGPGNSPLHF
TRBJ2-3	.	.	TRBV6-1	TGTGCCAGCAGTGCACTCACAGATACGCAGTATTTT	CASSALTDTQYF
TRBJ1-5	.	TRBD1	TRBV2	TGTGCCAGCAGTGACGACAGGGGGGGACAGCCCCAGCATTTT	CASSDDRGGQPQHF
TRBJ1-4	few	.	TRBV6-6	TGTGCCAGCAGCGACTCGGAGGAAAAACTGTTTTTT	CASSDSEEKLFF
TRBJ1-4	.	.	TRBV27	TGTGCCATCCTAGACAGGTTGAGTGAAGAACTGTTTTTT	CAILDRLSEELFF
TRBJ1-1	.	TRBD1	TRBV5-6	TGTGCCAGCAGCCCAAGGTGGGACAGGCCGAACACTGAAGCTTTCTTT	CASSPRWDRPNTEAFF
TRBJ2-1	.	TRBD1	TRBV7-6	TGTGCCAGCAGCTTAGCGCAAGGGGGCAGGGAGCAGTTCTTC	CASSLAQGGREQFF
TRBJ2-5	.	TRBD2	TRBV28	TGTGCCAGCAGGAGAGCGGGGGGGCTTGGGGAGACCCAGTACTTC	CASRRAGGLGETQYF
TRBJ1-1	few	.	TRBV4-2	TGTGCCAGCAGCCATCCGGTCATGGAGGACACTGAAGCTTTCTTT	CASSHPVMEDTEAFF
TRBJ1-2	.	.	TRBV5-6	TGTGCCAGCAGCCAAGTCCCCGGAGGCTATGGCTACACCTTC	CASSQVPGGYGYTF
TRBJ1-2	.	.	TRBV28	TGTGCCAGCAGTTTCGGGTCAGTGGACTATGGCTACACCTTC	CASSFGSVDYGYTF
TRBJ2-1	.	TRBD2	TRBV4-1	TGCGCCAGCAGCCAAGCCGGGACTATTTTAAATGAGCAGTTCTTC	CASSQAGTILNEQFF
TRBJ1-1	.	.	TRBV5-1	TGCGCCAGCAGCTGGGGACATGTGGGCTTTGAAGCTTTCTTT	CASSWGHVGFEAFF
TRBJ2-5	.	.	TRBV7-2	TGTGCCAGCAGCTTAGATCGGCAAGAGACCCAGTACTTC	CASSLDRQETQYF
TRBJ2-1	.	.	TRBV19	TGTGCCAGTAGGGCCGACACGAGCTCCTACAATGAGCAGTTCTTC	CASRADTSSYNEQFF
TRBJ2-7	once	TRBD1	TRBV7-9	TGTGCCAGCAGCTATGGGACAGGGACCCACTACGAGCAGTACTTC	CASSYGTGTHYEQYF
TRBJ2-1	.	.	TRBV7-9	TGTGCCTCCAGTGACTCGGCAAATGAGCAGTTCTTC	CASSDSANEQFF
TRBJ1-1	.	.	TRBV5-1	TGCGCCAGCAGACTTGGCGGCCCCACTGAAGCTTTCTTT	CASRLGGPTEAFF
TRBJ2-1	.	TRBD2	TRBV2	TGTGCCAGCAGGCCGACTAGCGGGGGGGTAGGGCAGTTCTTC	CASRPTSGGVGQFF
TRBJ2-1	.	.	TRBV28	TGTGCCAGCTCCCTCACGGAGGGGACGGGTGAGCAGTTCTTC	CASSLTEGTGEQFF
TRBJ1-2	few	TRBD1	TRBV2	TGTGCCAGCACTCTGGGGGACAGCTATGGCTACACCTTC	CASTLGDSYGYTF
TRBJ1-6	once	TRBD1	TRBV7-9	TGTGCCAGCAGCTTAGCGGACAGGACGCTCGTCTTT	CASSLADRTLVF
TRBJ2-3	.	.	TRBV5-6	TGTGCCAGCAGCTGGACAGTCGCTGATACGCAGTATTTT	CASSWTVADTQYF
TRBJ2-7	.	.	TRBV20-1	TGCAGTGCTAATCGGGGGGAGCAGTACTTC	CSANRGEQYF